This T cell receptor (beta chain) was identified in a study of regulatory T cells in long-lasting Graves disease. Construction of the TCR beta libraries employed iRepertoire HTBI primers in conjunction with Arm-PCR of CDR3 regions. MiXCR was run by TCRdb on the multiplex PCR reads, yielding one entry per CDR3 protein. The sample consists of about 660,000 distinct CDR3 sequences, 25% to 35% of them appearing once. There are 15 residues in the CDR3. Looked up from germline, CDR1 is MDHEN and CDR2 is SYDVKM. The V and J ends lost 6 bases and 7 bases respectively, with 20 bases between them. Specified time point: persistent/refractory GD, antithyroid drugs over 5 years with positive TRAb. The TCR library used RNA extracted from PBMCs.

The chain employs TRBV28 and TRBJ2-3; D might be TRBD2 (5 bases). This receptor was obtained from a female donor with Graves disease. Sequencing used peripheral blood mononuclear cells (PBMCs), obtained when the disease was refractory, from a patient treated with antithyroid drugs. The CDR3 coding sequence is TGTGCCAGCAGCCGGGAATTCGGAGTCGCGTATACGCAGTATTTT. Translation: CASSREFGVAYTQYF.